This T cell receptor beta chain was captured by sequencing in a study of blood T cells in healthy people across ages (dated by TCRdb to between 2015 and 2016). In the study overall: Template switching captured roughly one uniquely barcoded TCR beta cDNA molecule per two T cells in model experiments. To track age-related changes in TCR beta repertoire diversity, the study relied on deep sequencing normalized with unique cDNA molecular identifiers. The donors were split into four age groups: young (average around 15 years), middle-aged (around 37), aged (roughly 60) and long-lived (about 82). To avoid experimental bias, donors of different ages were spread randomly across the sequencing lanes. For two donors (one aged 18 to 29 and one aged 80 or older), the study analyzed two additional independent replicas of 1 million unique cDNA reads from the same blood draw. The research as a whole found: Compared with the aged group, more naive CD4+ T cells, fewer expanded clones and increased TCR diversity were shown by the long-lived group, suggesting age selection. Bulk unsorted PBMC profiling prevented conclusive comparison of naive and antigen-experienced compartments. The CMV infection status of donors was not known, potentially confounding age-related changes in expanded clonotypes. As age increased, observed TCR beta diversity per million T cells dropped in a roughly linear way, and a significant reduction was already evident by age approximately 40. The percentage of naive T cells measured by flow cytometry correlated strongly with observed TCR beta diversity. Estimates of total diversity from one million sequenced T cells were regarded as lower bounds and underestimates.

Concerning this clonotype itself: Its antigen remains undetermined. Within one base of it there is no much larger clone, and no base qualities were kept.

The CDR3 starts with the cysteine, ends with the phenylalanine, and has 15 residues. The DNA shown is the 45-base CDR3, in frame from base 1. CDR1 and CDR2, per the germline V gene (reference sequence), are PRHDT and FYEKMQ. The V and J ends are trimmed by 2 bases and 4 bases, leaving 11 bases between them. The donors were some 36 Caucasian individuals from Russia, aged 6 to 90 years, who were systemically healthy. Roughly 9 milliliters of peripheral blood were drawn from each donor into EDTA-treated Vacutainer tubes. Ficoll-Paque density-gradient centrifugation was used to isolate PBMCs, with at least 6 million obtained per sample. Trizol reagent was used to extract total RNA from PBMCs, with at least 6 micrograms per sample. The percentages of naive CD45RAhigh/CD27high T cells were determined by flow cytometry on a PBMC aliquot from every donor. Libraries were prepared through 5' RACE. The sequencing machine was an Illumina HiSeq 2500. The second PCR ran for about 6 to 12 cycles and used a J-beta primer mix along with a sample-barcoded 5' primer. A template-switch 5' adaptor carrying 12 random nucleotides introduced a unique molecular identifier onto each TCR beta cDNA molecule. Each sample yielded at least 2.5 million CDR3-containing paired-end reads. First-strand cDNA synthesis was performed from all RNA using the Mint cDNA synthesis kit, with priming by a TRBC-specific oligonucleotide. Following uracil-DNA glycosylase treatment, all cDNA underwent a first 18-cycle PCR with the universal primers M1SS and BC2_uni_R. The paper's processing steps were these. Normalization of each sample was performed by random selection of 1 million high-quality reads, each carrying a distinct molecular identifier. Instead of being binned into consensus sequences, reads that shared molecular identifiers were thrown out. MiTCR, with a Q25 quality threshold and the strictest error-elimination algorithm, was used for CDR3 identification, clonotype clustering and error correction. A nonparametric unseen species model using Euler transformation provided a lower-bound estimate of total TCR beta diversity. The public reads were quality trimmed at Q25 with fastp and then assembled into clones with MiXCR by TCRdb, keeping productive beta chains. Each entry merges the rows of one CDR3 protein and shows their most common DNA and genes. For this entry, the V and J calls and clone size follow TCRdb and not the study's own pipeline. The sample includes fewer than 950,000 distinct CDR3 sequences, with 30% to 45% observed a single time. The ten largest clones add up to roughly 13% of the sample.

The chain links TRBV13 with TRBJ1-4; the D gene is unclear. Sequencing was done on a sample of blood. This receptor was taken from a man younger than 35 in good health. At the DNA level, the sequence is TGTGCCAGCAGCTTACAATCGGGGTTTAATGAAAAACTGTTTTTT. It encodes CASSLQSGFNEKLFF.